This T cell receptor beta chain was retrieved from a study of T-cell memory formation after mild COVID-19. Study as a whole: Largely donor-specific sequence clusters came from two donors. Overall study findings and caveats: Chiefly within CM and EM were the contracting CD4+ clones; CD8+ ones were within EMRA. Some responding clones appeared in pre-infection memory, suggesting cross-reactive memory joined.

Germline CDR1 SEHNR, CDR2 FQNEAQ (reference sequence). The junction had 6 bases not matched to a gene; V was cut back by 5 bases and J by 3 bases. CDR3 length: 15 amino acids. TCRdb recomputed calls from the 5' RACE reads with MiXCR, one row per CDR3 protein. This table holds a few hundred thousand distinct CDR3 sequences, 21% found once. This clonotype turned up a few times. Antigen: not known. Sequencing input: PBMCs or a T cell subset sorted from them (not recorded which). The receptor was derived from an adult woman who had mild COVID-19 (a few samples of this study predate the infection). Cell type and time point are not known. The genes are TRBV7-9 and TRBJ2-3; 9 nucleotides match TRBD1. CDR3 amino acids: CASSPPGQGTDTQYF. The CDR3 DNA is TGTGCCAGCAGCCCCCCGGGACAGGGAACAGATACGCAGTATTTT.